This is a list of T cell receptor beta chains from one sample in a study of blood T cell repertoires in COVID-19. Assay: immunoSEQ multiplex PCR; the TCRdb copy retains only in-frame clones and omits some. The sample has some 49,000 clones; 81% are singletons. The sequenced sample was peripheral blood. Receptors were obtained from an elderly woman with COVID-19, enrolled during active disease. CDR3s include the opening cysteine and the closing phenylalanine or tryptophan. The order of the fields is clone size, J gene, V gene, D gene, CDR3 length, CDR3 DNA, CDR3 protein. D genes are given only for firm matches. Clone size, where shown, is once, few, many, or a class for clones that have expanded.

clone size: -; J gene: TRBJ2-3; V gene: TRBV11-2; D gene: TRBD1; CDR3 length: 15; CDR3 DNA: TGTGCCAGCAGCCTCCGGACAGGGGAAGGAGATACGCAGTATTTT; CDR3 protein: CASSLRTGEGDTQYF
clone size: -; J gene: TRBJ1-3; V gene: TRBV5-1; D gene: -; CDR3 length: 15; CDR3 DNA: TGCGCCAGCAGCTTGGTGGCAGGCTCTGGAAACACCATATATTTT; CDR3 protein: CASSLVAGSGNTIYF
clone size: -; J gene: TRBJ2-1; V gene: TRBV24-1; D gene: TRBD1; CDR3 length: 14; CDR3 DNA: TGTGCCACCAGAGGGACAGGGGCGGTAGCAGGGGAGTTCTTC; CDR3 protein: CATRGTGAVAGEFF
clone size: many; J gene: TRBJ1-5; V gene: TRBV21-1; D gene: -; CDR3 length: 15; CDR3 DNA: TGTGCCACTCCACGATCAGGGGGGAGGCCGCAGCCCCAGCATTTT; CDR3 protein: CATPRSGGRPQPQHF
clone size: -; J gene: TRBJ1-1; V gene: TRBV6-5; D gene: -; CDR3 length: 15; CDR3 DNA: TGTGCCAGCAGTCAGAACCCCAGGGAAAACACTGAAGCTTTCTTT; CDR3 protein: CASSQNPRENTEAFF
clone size: -; J gene: TRBJ1-6; V gene: TRBV30; D gene: -; CDR3 length: 15; CDR3 DNA: TGTGCCTGGAGTCCAGCGGGGACCTATAATTCACCCCTCCACTTT; CDR3 protein: CAWSPAGTYNSPLHF
clone size: -; J gene: TRBJ2-1; V gene: TRBV11-2; D gene: -; CDR3 length: 12; CDR3 DNA: TGTGCCAGCAGTCGCGACTTTGCTGAGCAGTTCTTC; CDR3 protein: CASSRDFAEQFF
clone size: -; J gene: TRBJ2-5; V gene: TRBV5-1; D gene: -; CDR3 length: 13; CDR3 DNA: TGCGCCAGCAGTCGCCTCTCGGGGGAGACCCAGTACTTC; CDR3 protein: CASSRLSGETQYF
clone size: once; J gene: TRBJ2-1; V gene: TRBV4-2; D gene: TRBD2; CDR3 length: 18; CDR3 DNA: TGTGCCAGCAGCCTCGACACTAGCGGGAGCATAATCGGGAATGAGCAGTTCTTC; CDR3 protein: CASSLDTSGSIIGNEQFF
clone size: -; J gene: TRBJ2-7; V gene: TRBV10-1; D gene: TRBD2; CDR3 length: 14; CDR3 DNA: TGCGCCAGCCTCCAGACTTCCCGGGGGGACGAGCAGTACTTC; CDR3 protein: CASLQTSRGDEQYF
clone size: few; J gene: TRBJ1-6; V gene: TRBV5-6; D gene: -; CDR3 length: 12; CDR3 DNA: TGTGCCAGCAGCGGGATAGGGGTTGATCTCCACTTT; CDR3 protein: CASSGIGVDLHF
clone size: -; J gene: TRBJ2-2; V gene: TRBV5-1; D gene: TRBD2; CDR3 length: 15; CDR3 DNA: TGCGCCAGCACGTTCATAGCGGGAGGTGCCGGGGAGCTGTTTTTT; CDR3 protein: CASTFIAGGAGELFF
clone size: few; J gene: TRBJ2-1; V gene: TRBV4-1; D gene: TRBD1; CDR3 length: 11; CDR3 DNA: TGCGCCAGCAAGGGGGCCTGGGAGCAGTTCTTC; CDR3 protein: CASKGAWEQFF
clone size: -; J gene: TRBJ2-1; V gene: TRBV6-6; D gene: TRBD2; CDR3 length: 15; CDR3 DNA: TGTGCCAGCAGTCTAGCGGGGGGTAATGGCAATGAGCAGTTCTTC; CDR3 protein: CASSLAGGNGNEQFF
clone size: -; J gene: TRBJ1-2; V gene: TRBV30; D gene: -; CDR3 length: 17; CDR3 DNA: TGTGCCTGGAGTGTTAGAGGGAGTACCTCCAGTAAGTATGGCTACACCTTC; CDR3 protein: CAWSVRGSTSSKYGYTF
clone size: -; J gene: TRBJ2-2; V gene: TRBV7-2; D gene: TRBD1; CDR3 length: 16; CDR3 DNA: TGTGCCAGCAGCTTAGTACAGGGGGCTATGGCCGGGGAGCTGTTTTTT; CDR3 protein: CASSLVQGAMAGELFF
clone size: -; J gene: TRBJ1-4; V gene: TRBV5-5; D gene: TRBD1; CDR3 length: 17; CDR3 DNA: TGTGCCAGCAGCCCGGGGGACAGGGGGATGACTAATGAAAAACTGTTTTTT; CDR3 protein: CASSPGDRGMTNEKLFF
clone size: -; J gene: TRBJ1-1; V gene: TRBV19; D gene: TRBD1; CDR3 length: 13; CDR3 DNA: TGTGCCAGTAGTGTCAGACAGGGACTTGAAGCTTTCTTT; CDR3 protein: CASSVRQGLEAFF
clone size: -; J gene: TRBJ1-2; V gene: TRBV2; D gene: TRBD1; CDR3 length: 12; CDR3 DNA: TGTGCCAGCAGGATACAGGGGGATGGCTACACCTTC; CDR3 protein: CASRIQGDGYTF
clone size: -; J gene: TRBJ2-7; V gene: TRBV12-3/TRBV12-4; D gene: TRBD1; CDR3 length: 13; CDR3 DNA: TGTGCCAGCAGGAGGGACAGGAGATACGAGCAGTACTTC; CDR3 protein: CASRRDRRYEQYF
clone size: -; J gene: TRBJ2-2; V gene: TRBV3-1/TRBV3-2; D gene: -; CDR3 length: 14; CDR3 DNA: TGTGCCAGCAGCGACATAGGGGGCACCGGGGAGCTGTTTTTT; CDR3 protein: CASSDIGGTGELFF
clone size: -; J gene: TRBJ1-3; V gene: TRBV28; D gene: -; CDR3 length: 16; CDR3 DNA: TGTGCCAGCAGTTTAAGGCTCAGGTTATCTGGAAACACCATATATTTT; CDR3 protein: CASSLRLRLSGNTIYF
clone size: -; J gene: TRBJ2-6; V gene: TRBV19; D gene: TRBD2; CDR3 length: 20; CDR3 DNA: TGTGCCAGTAGTACGACCCTCAGCGGGAGGGGCGGGTCTGGGGCCAACGTCCTGACTTTC; CDR3 protein: CASSTTLSGRGGSGANVLTF
clone size: -; J gene: TRBJ2-1; V gene: TRBV5-1; D gene: -; CDR3 length: 15; CDR3 DNA: TGCGCCAGCAGCTTGACCGGCGGATCCTACAATGAGCAGTTCTTC; CDR3 protein: CASSLTGGSYNEQFF
clone size: -; J gene: TRBJ1-5; V gene: TRBV6-5; D gene: TRBD1; CDR3 length: 14; CDR3 DNA: TGTGCCAGCAGTAGGACAGGGAGCAATCAGCCCCAGCATTTT; CDR3 protein: CASSRTGSNQPQHF
clone size: few; J gene: TRBJ1-1; V gene: TRBV29-1; D gene: -; CDR3 length: 12; CDR3 DNA: TGCAGCGTTGAAACCCCAGGGACTGAAGCTTTCTTT; CDR3 protein: CSVETPGTEAFF
clone size: -; J gene: TRBJ1-5; V gene: TRBV14; D gene: -; CDR3 length: 18; CDR3 DNA: TGTGCCAGCAGCCAAGAGGGGGAGAGGACAGATAGCAATCAGCCCCAGCATTTT; CDR3 protein: CASSQEGERTDSNQPQHF
clone size: -; J gene: TRBJ2-3; V gene: TRBV7-8; D gene: -; CDR3 length: 12; CDR3 DNA: TGTGCCAGCAGCTCCGCTATGAATACGCAGTATTTT; CDR3 protein: CASSSAMNTQYF